Below are 20 T cell receptor beta chains sequenced from a single sample in a study of T cells in Graves' hyperthyroidism and ophthalmopathy. TCR beta CDR3 region amplification was performed from RNA transcripts. During a first-round RT-PCR of the TCR CDR3, the HTBI primer set was used. TCRdb re-derived calls from the multiplex PCR reads in MiXCR, one entry per CDR3 protein. The sample holds approximately 640,000 distinct CDR3 sequences; around a sixth are singletons and the top ten take 15%. Sequencing was performed on blood. The receptors here all came from a man aged 45-65 years with Graves' hyperthyroidism.

This clonotype was counted at least ten times. The chain links TRBV2 to TRBJ2-7; perhaps TRBD1 as D (6 bases). The CDR3 loop spans 13 amino acids. Germline CDR1 SNHLY, CDR2 FYNNEI. Written as DNA, the CDR3 is TGTGAAAGCCGGACAGACTTCTCCTACGAGCAGTACTTC. Encoded protein: CESRTDFSYEQYF.

There are many counts of this clonotype. The chain uses TRBV6-2 or TRBV6-3 and TRBJ1-2; no reliable D call. Germline V CDR1 and CDR2: MNHEY, SVGEGT. The CDR3 sequence is 13 residues long. V was pared by 3 bases and J by 3 bases, with 8 bases between. The DNA for the CDR3 is TGTGCCAGCAGTTATGGCATCGACTATGGCTACACCTTC. It codes for CASSYGIDYGYTF.

This clonotype was observed at least ten times. The V and J genes are TRBV12-3 or TRBV12-4 and TRBJ2-7; tentatively, D is TRBD2 (5 bases). Trimming stripped 10 bases from V and 5 bases from J, with 12 bases between. The CDR3 sequence is 11 residues long. CDR3 sequence: CATRGANEQYF. In DNA, the CDR3 is TGTGCCACACGGGGAGCGAACGAGCAGTACTTC.

The chain carries TRBV2 and TRBJ2-7; D is ambiguous. The length of the CDR3 is 12 residues. Trimming cost V 7 bases and J 5 bases, with 12 bases left between them. Germline V lookup: CDR1 SNHLY, CDR2 FYNNEI. This CDR3 is CASTRENDEQYF. CDR3 bases: TGTGCCAGCACCCGAGAGAACGACGAGCAGTACTTC. Full variable domain (remainder filled in from reference TRBV2 and TRBJ2-7): EPEVTQTPSHQVTQMGQEVILRCVPISNHLYFYWYRQILGQKVEFLVSFYNNEISEKSEIFDDQFSVERPDGSNFTLKIRSTKLEDSAMYFCASTRENDEQYFGPGTRLTVT.

The V gene is TRBV27, the J gene TRBJ1-2, with 9 bases lining up with TRBD1. The CDR3 is 15 residues long. The J segment lost 7 bases and the V segment lost 3 bases, leaving 9 bases of the junction unmatched. Germline-derived CDR1 and CDR2 are MNHEY and SMNVEV (reference sequence). The CDR3 loop is CASSFRRQGETGYTF. The CDR3 DNA reads as TGTGCCAGCAGTTTTCGACGACAGGGGGAAACTGGCTACACCTTC.

The CDR3 DNA reads TGTGCCATCAGTGAAGGACCCATTGAAACCAATCAGCCCCAGCATTTT. This gives the protein CAISEGPIETNQPQHF. This chain joins TRBV10-3 and TRBJ1-5; no clear D. The germline V and J ends were trimmed by 3 bases and 3 bases, with 15 bases remaining between them. The germline V gene has CDR1 ENHRY and CDR2 SYGVKD. This CDR3 has 16 amino acids.

The V call is TRBV6-1, the J call TRBJ1-1; possible D gene TRBD1, 6 bases. With 5 bases removed from V and 0 bases from J, the gap between germline ends came to 16 bases. Germline V CDR1 and CDR2: MNHNS, SASEGT. The CDR3 has 16 residues. The CDR3 reads CASSSGAAPLNTEAFF. The DNA of the CDR3 is TGTGCCAGCAGTTCAGGGGCAGCCCCACTGAACACTGAAGCTTTCTTT.

There are many counts of this clonotype. This rearrangement joins TRBV10-3 to TRBJ2-3, with D unclear. Germline assignment: CDR1 ENHRY and CDR2 SYGVKD. Trimming pared 3 bases from V and 2 bases from J, leaving 21 bases between. CDR3 length: 18 amino acids. The CDR3 coding sequence is TGTGCCATCAGTGATAATCTAGGCCGGAACCACCTCACAGATACGCAGTATTTT. It translates to CAISDNLGRNHLTDTQYF.

The table lists this clonotype with a count of one. The chain recombines TRBV3-1 with TRBJ2-3; D remains unclear. With 1 base removed from V and 0 bases from J, the gap between germline ends came to 8 bases. Germline V gene sequence: CDR1 LGHDT, CDR2 YNNKEL (reference sequence). The CDR3 runs 15 residues. The CDR3 coding sequence is TGTGCCAGCAGCCAAGGCTCCCTTAGCACAGATACGCAGTATTTT. Amino acids: CASSQGSLSTDTQYF.

In its sample, this clonotype was seen a few times. The chain combines TRBV29-1 with TRBJ2-5; D is possibly TRBD2 (5 bases). The CDR3 runs to 11 residues. Germline V lookup: CDR1 SQVTM, CDR2 ANQGSEA. CDR3 nucleotides: TGCAGTCATAAACTAGGGGAGACCCAGTACTTC. Its protein is CSHKLGETQYF.

This clonotype was detected ten times or more. The V and J genes are TRBV27 and TRBJ1-1; no reliable D call. The CDR3 is made up of 12 amino acids. Between the trimmed V and J ends, which lost 7 bases and 4 bases, there was a span of 10 bases. Germline V CDR1 and CDR2: MNHEY, SMNVEV (reference sequence). The CDR3 DNA reads TGTGCCAGCAAGGGCTACGGCACTGAAGCTTTCTTT. It codes for CASKGYGTEAFF.

This clonotype was detected many times. V usage is TRBV27 and J usage is TRBJ2-1; a possible D gene is TRBD2 (5 bases). V dropped 6 bases and J dropped 3 bases, with 15 bases sitting between them. Germline CDR1 is MNHEY and CDR2 is SMNVEV (reference sequence). This CDR3 has 15 residues. The CDR3 sequence is CASSLVGGLYNEQFF. CDR3 nucleotides: TGTGCCAGCAGCTTAGTTGGCGGACTCTACAATGAGCAGTTCTTC.

At least ten counts were recorded for this clonotype. The CDR3, as DNA: TGTGCCAGCAGTTCCTCCGGGACAGGGGGTAACGAGCAGTACTTC. This codes for CASSSSGTGGNEQYF. The chain has TRBV28 and TRBJ2-7, with 11 bases aligning to TRBD1. Germline V lookup: CDR1 MDHEN, CDR2 SYDVKM. Losses at the gene ends were 4 bases for V and 5 bases for J; bases not matched to a gene: 7. This CDR3 contains 15 residues.

This clonotype was found a few times. This chain connects TRBV27 to TRBJ1-1, with D hard to call. V was trimmed by 5 bases and J by 11 bases, leaving 24 bases between them. CDR1 is MNHEY, CDR2 SMNVEV, per germline (reference sequence). This CDR3 comprises 15 residues. The chain's CDR3 is CASSPRRRNQVWAFF. The CDR3 coding sequence is TGTGCCAGCAGTCCTCGTCGCCGTAATCAAGTCTGGGCTTTCTTT.

This clonotype was recorded at least ten times. The rearrangement links TRBV3-1 to TRBJ1-1; tentative D call: TRBD1 (6 bases). Germline loops: CDR1 LGHDT, CDR2 YNNKEL (reference sequence). V lost 4 bases to trimming and J lost 5 bases, with 11 bases between them. The CDR3 runs to 13 residues. DNA for the CDR3: TGTGCCAGCAGCCGAACAGGGCGTACTGAAGCTTTCTTT. Protein product: CASSRTGRTEAFF. Variable domain in full (rest from reference TRBV3-1 and TRBJ1-1): DTAVSQTPKYLVTQMGNDKSIKCEQNLGHDTMYWYKQDSKKFLKIMFSYNNKELIINETVPNRFSPKSPDKAHLNLHINSLELGDSAVYFCASSRTGRTEAFFGQGTRLTVV.

This clonotype occurred many times. The J gene is TRBJ2-5, the V gene TRBV27; the D gene is possibly TRBD1 (6 bases). V lost 6 bases and J 2 bases, leaving 19 bases between the germline ends. The CDR3 is made up of 16 amino acids. In germline, CDR1 is MNHEY, CDR2 SMNVEV (reference sequence). The CDR3 nucleotides are TGTGCCAGCAGCCTCACAGGGAAGACAAGGCAAGAGACCCAGTACTTC. It translates to CASSLTGKTRQETQYF.

This clonotype has only one observation. The rearrangement joins TRBV20-1 to TRBJ2-1; 8 bases are a match to TRBD2. V trimming: 6 bases; J trimming: 0 bases; junction bases outside the gene matches: 7. The CDR3 is made up of 15 amino acids. In germline, CDR1 is DFQATT, CDR2 SNEGSKA (reference sequence). The CDR3 DNA follows: TGCAGTGCCGTCCTAGCGGGCAGCTCCTACAATGAGCAGTTCTTC. Its protein product is CSAVLAGSSYNEQFF.

This clonotype was recorded many times. This sequence joins TRBV10-3 and TRBJ2-7; 13 bases fit TRBD2. Germline CDR1 and CDR2: ENHRY and SYGVKD. The CDR3 is made up of 16 amino acids. V shed 3 bases, J shed 5 bases, and the junction held 7 bases outside the gene matches. DNA of the CDR3: TGTGCCATCAGTGACTCTACTAGCGGGAGGGTTAACGAGCAGTACTTC. Its protein product is CAISDSTSGRVNEQYF.

Many counts were recorded for this clonotype. The rearrangement uses TRBV28 and TRBJ1-5; D gene unclear. There are 16 residues in the CDR3. With 4 bases removed from V and 4 bases from J, the gap between germline ends came to 17 bases. Germline CDR1 reads MDHEN; CDR2 reads SYDVKM. CDR3 amino acids: CASSSPFGPRNQPQHF. CDR3 sequence (DNA): TGTGCCAGCAGTTCCCCCTTTGGGCCTCGAAATCAGCCCCAGCATTTT.

This clonotype showed up many times. The chain has TRBV28 and TRBJ2-6; possibly TRBD2 for D (5 bases). Looked up from germline, CDR1 is MDHEN and CDR2 is SYDVKM. CDR3 length: 16 amino acids. V shed 4 bases and J shed 2 bases, with 12 bases lying between them. CDR3 amino acids: CASSSPPGAGANVLTF. The CDR3 DNA reads TGTGCCAGCAGTTCCCCCCCCGGGGCTGGGGCCAACGTCCTGACTTTC. Drawing the rest from reference TRBV28 and TRBJ2-6, the complete variable domain is DVKVTQSSRYLVKRTGEKVFLECVQDMDHENMFWYRQDPGLGLRLIYFSYDVKMKEKGDIPEGYSVSREKKERFSLILESASTNQTSMYLCASSSPPGAGANVLTFGAGSRLTVL.